Shown below are 3 T cell receptor beta chains from a single sample sequenced in a study of blood T cell repertoires in COVID-19. Profiled with immunoSEQ multiplex PCR; TCRdb holds only in-frame clones, not every one. Among 200,000 to 250,000 clones listed, roughly 90% were seen once. Sample: peripheral blood. These TCRs come from an older woman with acute or convalescent COVID-19.

This chain uses TRBV6-6 with TRBJ1-1; maybe TRBD1 (5 bases). This CDR3 contains 15 residues. The V end was cut by 6 bases, the J end by 1 base, with 15 bases between. Looked up from germline, CDR1 is MNHNY and CDR2 is SVGAGI (reference sequence). The CDR3 DNA reads as TGTGCCAGCAGCCAGCTGATGGGGCGGAACACTGAAGCTTTCTTT. It encodes CASSQLMGRNTEAFF.

The J gene is TRBJ1-5, the V gene TRBV6-6; no reliable D call. V lost 4 bases to trimming and J lost 1 base, with 5 bases between them. The CDR3 consists of 13 residues. Germline CDR1 reads MNHNY; CDR2 reads SVGAGI (reference sequence). DNA of the CDR3: TGTGCCAGCAGTTCGCAGAGCAATCAGCCCCAGCATTTT. Residues: CASSSQSNQPQHF.

The chain carries TRBV7-9 and TRBJ2-1; 12 bases line up with TRBD1. Germline V gene data show CDR1 as SEHNR and CDR2 as FQNEAQ (reference sequence). The trim removed 6 bases at V and 8 bases at J, leaving 8 bases unmatched. The CDR3 loop spans 15 amino acids. Here the CDR3 reads CASRRGQGARDEQFF. CDR3 DNA sequence: TGTGCCAGCAGGAGGGGACAGGGGGCGAGAGATGAGCAGTTCTTC.